The 17 T cell receptor beta chains reported below all come from one sample, sequenced in a study of OX40 agonist ivuxolimab in advanced cancers. Only in-frame clones appear in the TCRdb table, and some are missing; sequencing was by immunoSEQ multiplex PCR. The repertoire holds 6,500 to 8,000 clones, with 70% to 80% as singletons. The starting material was CD4+ or CD8+ T cells sorted from blood, obtained in a trial of the OX40 agonist ivuxolimab. These receptors all stem from an adult with an advanced solid tumor such as melanoma, head and neck, liver or kidney cancer.

The chain combines TRBV28 with TRBJ2-1; TRBD2 agrees at 9 bases. Germline V CDR1 and CDR2: MDHEN, SYDVKM. V lost 2 bases to trimming and J lost 4 bases; unmatched junction nucleotides: 3. This CDR3 contains 15 residues. Written as DNA, the CDR3 is TGTGCCAGCAGTTTAGCGGGAGGGGATTACAATGAGCAGTTCTTC. Its translation: CASSLAGGDYNEQFF.

The chain couples TRBV7-2 to TRBJ1-2; possible D gene TRBD1, 5 bases. The V and J ends lost 7 bases and 4 bases respectively, with 16 bases between them. There are 14 residues in the CDR3. The V gene's germline CDR1 is SGHTA and CDR2 FQGNSA. CDR3 nucleotides: TGTGCCAGCACCTTCGGGCAGGGCAGCTATGGCTACACCTTC. This sequence encodes CASTFGQGSYGYTF.

For the CDR3, the DNA is TGTGCCAGCAGCGTAGCTTCCGGGAGGGCGTTAGATACGCAGTATTTT. It translates to CASSVASGRALDTQYF. The V call is TRBV9, the J call TRBJ2-3; TRBD2 matches 8 bases. The germline V gene has CDR1 SGDLS and CDR2 YYNGEE. The V and J ends lost 0 bases and 5 bases, in that order; junction bases with no gene match: 8. The CDR3 runs to 16 residues.

This clone was picked up a small number of times. J is TRBJ2-7 and V is TRBV27; tentatively, D is TRBD2 (6 bases). CDR3 length: 14 amino acids. Trimming left V 0 bases short and J 5 bases short, with 11 bases between. Germline CDR1 and CDR2: MNHEY and SMNVEV (reference sequence). The CDR3 DNA reads TGTGCCAGCAGTTTATCAGGGAGGAAGGACGAGCAGTACTTC. It translates to CASSLSGRKDEQYF.

The gene calls are TRBV19 and TRBJ2-7; tentative D call: TRBD1 (6 bases). The CDR3 sequence is 13 residues long. V shed 3 bases and J shed 1 base, with 7 bases lying between them. Germline values: CDR1 LNHDA, CDR2 SQIVND (reference sequence). This CDR3 reads CASSITGSYEQYF. CDR3 bases: TGTGCCAGTAGTATCACAGGGTCCTACGAGCAGTACTTC.

This clone has just a few counts. This sequence joins TRBV19 and TRBJ1-5, with unresolved D. CDR3 length: 15 amino acids. The ends were cut back, 6 bases at V and 3 bases at J, with 15 bases in the middle. Germline V gives CDR1 LNHDA, CDR2 SQIVND (reference sequence). This CDR3 is CASSPHTGYNQPQHF. CDR3 DNA sequence: TGTGCCAGTAGCCCTCACACGGGATACAATCAGCCCCAGCATTTT.

This clone was counted only a few times. The V gene is TRBV27, the J gene TRBJ1-5; 10 nucleotides match TRBD1. Per germline, CDR1 MNHEY and CDR2 SMNVEV (reference sequence). This CDR3 region has 15 residues. J lost 4 bases, V lost 5 bases, and 5 bases had no gene match. Written as DNA, the CDR3 is TGTGCCAGCAGTGAGGACAGGGGGGGAAATCAGCCCCAGCATTTT. Its translation is CASSEDRGGNQPQHF.

CDR3 DNA sequence: TGTGCCAGCAGCCCCGGATACAGCCAGGGCAATGAGCAGTTCTTC. It translates to CASSPGYSQGNEQFF. The chain is built from TRBV11-3 and TRBJ2-1; perhaps TRBD1 as D (5 bases). V was trimmed by 5 bases and J by 6 bases, leaving 17 bases between them. Germline CDR1 reads SGHNT; CDR2 reads YENEEA. The CDR3 extends over 15 amino acids.

This clone has just a few counts. V and J are TRBV28 and TRBJ2-7; D is tentatively TRBD1 or TRBD2 (5 bases each). The CDR3 is 13 amino acids. V lost 3 bases to trimming and J lost 0 bases, with 6 bases between them. Germline V lookup: CDR1 MDHEN, CDR2 SYDVKM. CDR3 residues: CASSFGTSYEQYF. Written as DNA, the CDR3 is TGTGCCAGCAGTTTCGGGACCTCCTACGAGCAGTACTTC.

The rearrangement links TRBV6-5 to TRBJ2-7, with 8 bases aligning to TRBD1. Germline trimming cut 6 bases from V and 5 bases from J; bases unmatched to any gene: 6. The CDR3 contains 13 residues. Per the germline V gene, CDR1 is MNHEY and CDR2 is SVGAGI. In DNA form, the CDR3 reads TGTGCCAGCAGCCAGACAGGGGCGCACGAGCAGTACTTC. Protein sequence: CASSQTGAHEQYF.

This chain connects TRBV7-9 to TRBJ2-6; D unclear. The length of the CDR3 is 12 residues. CDR1 and CDR2 from the germline V gene are SEHNR and FQNEAQ (reference sequence). V was cut by 7 bases and J by 4 bases, with 5 bases left in between. The CDR3 loop is CASMDGANVLTF. CDR3 DNA: TGTGCCAGCATGGACGGGGCCAACGTCCTGACTTTC.

The rearrangement links TRBV19 to TRBJ1-1; the D gene is possibly TRBD1 (5 bases). The V gene lost 3 bases and the J gene lost 7 bases, with 15 bases spanning the gap. This CDR3 region has 14 residues. The germline CDR1 and CDR2 sequences are LNHDA and SQIVND (reference sequence). The CDR3 loop is CASSIGGLTGEAFF. The DNA of the CDR3 is TGTGCCAGTAGTATTGGCGGACTAACAGGTGAAGCTTTCTTT.

The chain links TRBV5-1 to TRBJ2-1; 13 nucleotides line up with TRBD2. CDR1 and CDR2 (germline): SGHRS, YFSETQ. The V gene end was trimmed by 3 bases and the J gene end by 0 bases; junction bases not matched to a gene: 12. CDR3 length equals 20 residues. The CDR3 DNA reads TGCGCCAGCAGCTCGTTAGACCCGGGACTAGCGGGGAGCTCCTACAATGAGCAGTTCTTC. This encodes CASSSLDPGLAGSSYNEQFF.

The J gene is TRBJ1-1, the V gene TRBV9; unclear D gene. V lost 4 bases, J lost 0 bases, and 7 bases lay in between. The CDR3 sequence is 13 residues long. CDR1 and CDR2 (germline): SGDLS, YYNGEE. In DNA form, the CDR3 reads TGTGCCAGCAGCCCTGTCATGAACACTGAAGCTTTCTTT. Translating it yields CASSPVMNTEAFF.

The rearrangement links TRBV4-2 to TRBJ2-3; tentative D call: TRBD2 (6 bases). V dropped 0 bases and J dropped 5 bases, with 12 bases sitting between them. From germline, CDR1 is LGHNA and CDR2 YNFKEQ. The CDR3 runs to 15 residues. Here the CDR3 reads CASSQDPGSGDTQYF. The CDR3, as DNA: TGTGCCAGCAGCCAAGACCCCGGGAGCGGAGATACGCAGTATTTT.

J is TRBJ2-5 and V is TRBV7-2; no definite D call. V was trimmed by 1 base and J by 4 bases, leaving 13 bases between them. Germline V gene data show CDR1 as SGHTA and CDR2 as FQGNSA. This CDR3 region has 15 residues. Here the CDR3 DNA reads TGTGCCAGCAGCTTAGGGGTAAGCGTTGGAGAGACCCAGTACTTC. Protein product: CASSLGVSVGETQYF.

The V call is TRBV29-1, the J call TRBJ2-1, with 11 bases aligning to TRBD2. The CDR3 covers 14 residues. The germline V gene has CDR1 SQVTM and CDR2 ANQGSEA. Germline trimming cut 6 bases from V and 0 bases from J; bases unmatched to any gene: 1. The CDR3: CSVTSGSSYNEQFF. CDR3 in DNA: TGCAGCGTAACTAGCGGGAGCTCCTACAATGAGCAGTTCTTC.